The present T cell receptor beta chain was sequenced within a study of T cells in Graves' hyperthyroidism and ophthalmopathy. TCR beta CDR3 sequences were amplified from RNA transcripts. HTBI primers were the set used in a first-round RT-PCR of the TCR CDR3. Each CDR3 protein is one row after TCRdb ran MiXCR on the multiplex PCR reads. The sample shows under 450,000 distinct CDR3 sequences, approximately 17% of them seen only once. Sample collection date corresponds to first hyperthyroidism diagnosis, prior to any ophthalmopathy symptoms. Study-wide results and limits: Separation of ophthalmopathy from stable hyperthyroidism was achieved by a 13 V-J model.

This clonotype was found many times. Its antigen is still unknown. Trimming cost V 3 bases and J 4 bases, with 27 bases left between them. Per germline, CDR1 SGHAT and CDR2 FQNNGV. The CDR3 is 19 residues long. The sample was blood. The genes are TRBV11-2 and TRBJ1-2; tentative D call: TRBD1 (6 bases). This clonotype was sampled from a woman in her 30s with Graves' hyperthyroidism that later progressed to Graves' ophthalmopathy. This chain's CDR3 is CASSFLTRGTPGQFYGYTF. The CDR3 DNA reads as TGTGCCAGCAGCTTCTTGACCCGAGGGACACCTGGGCAGTTCTATGGCTACACCTTC.